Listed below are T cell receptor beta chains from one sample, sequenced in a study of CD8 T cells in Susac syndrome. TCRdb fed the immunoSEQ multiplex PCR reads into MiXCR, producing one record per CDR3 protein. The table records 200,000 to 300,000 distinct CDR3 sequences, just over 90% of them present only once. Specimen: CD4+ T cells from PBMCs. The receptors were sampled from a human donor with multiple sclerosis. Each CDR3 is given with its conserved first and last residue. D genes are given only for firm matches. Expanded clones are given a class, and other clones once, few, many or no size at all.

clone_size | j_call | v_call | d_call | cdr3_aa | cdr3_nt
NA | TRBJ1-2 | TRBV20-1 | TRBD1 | CSASRPGQLNYGYTF | TGCAGTGCGAGCAGACCGGGACAGCTTAACTATGGCTACACCTTC
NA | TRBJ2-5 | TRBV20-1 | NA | CSAWKETQYF | TGCAGTGCGTGGAAAGAGACCCAGTACTTC
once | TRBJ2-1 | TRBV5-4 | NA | CASSLEGGREQFF | TGTGCCAGCAGCTTGGAAGGGGGTCGTGAGCAGTTCTTC
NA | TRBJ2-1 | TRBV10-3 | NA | CAISDQGSPYNEQFF | TGTGCCATCAGTGATCAGGGAAGCCCCTACAATGAGCAGTTCTTC
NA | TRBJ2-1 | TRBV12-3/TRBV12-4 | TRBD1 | CASSSGVRQGRMGEQFF | TGTGCCAGCAGCTCAGGGGTCCGACAGGGCCGAATGGGAGAGCAGTTCTTC
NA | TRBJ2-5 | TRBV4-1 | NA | CASSQAFSRVGTDMGTQYF | TGCGCCAGCAGCCAAGCTTTTAGCCGAGTAGGGACCGATATGGGGACCCAGTACTTC
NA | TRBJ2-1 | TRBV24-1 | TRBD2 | CATSDPGLAGEVEQFF | TGTGCCACCAGTGACCCGGGGCTAGCGGGAGAGGTTGAGCAGTTCTTC
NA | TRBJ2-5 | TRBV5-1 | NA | CASSSPPASAVIQETQYF | TGCGCCAGCAGCTCCCCCCCCGCTAGCGCAGTTATCCAAGAGACCCAGTACTTC
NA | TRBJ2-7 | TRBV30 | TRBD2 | CAWSVGTSGAYEQYF | TGTGCCTGGAGTGTTGGGACTAGCGGGGCTTACGAGCAGTACTTC
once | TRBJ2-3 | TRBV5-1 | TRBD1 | CASSPGTGRDTQYF | TGCGCCAGCAGCCCCGGGACAGGGCGAGATACGCAGTATTTT
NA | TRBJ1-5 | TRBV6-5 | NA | CASSYSRDIAIISNQPQHF | TGTGCCAGCAGTTACTCGAGGGACATTGCGATTATCAGCAATCAGCCCCAGCATTTT
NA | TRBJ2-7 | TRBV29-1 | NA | CSVEGKAYEQYF | TGCAGCGTTGAAGGGAAGGCCTACGAGCAGTACTTC
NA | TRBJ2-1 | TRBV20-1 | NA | CSADKGGSGYNEQFF | TGCAGTGCAGATAAGGGGGGTAGCGGTTACAATGAGCAGTTCTTC
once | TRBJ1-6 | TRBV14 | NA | CASSHLGRDGGDSPLHF | TGTGCCAGCAGCCATCTAGGAAGGGACGGAGGAGATTCACCCCTCCACTTT
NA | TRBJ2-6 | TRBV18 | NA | CASSPSQSGANVLTF | TGTGCCAGCTCACCATCCCAATCTGGGGCCAACGTCCTGACTTTC
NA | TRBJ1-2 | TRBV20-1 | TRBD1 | CSARVEGGALGYTF | TGCAGTGCTAGAGTGGAAGGGGGCGCGTTAGGCTACACCTTC
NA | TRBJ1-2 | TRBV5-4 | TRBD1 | CASSSPGQRNYGYTF | TGTGCCAGCAGCTCTCCGGGACAGCGAAACTATGGCTACACCTTC
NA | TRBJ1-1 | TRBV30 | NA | CAWSPGGGNAFF | TGTGCCTGGAGTCCCGGCGGCGGAAATGCTTTCTTT
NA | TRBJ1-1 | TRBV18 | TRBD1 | CASSPSRVTGTEAFF | TGTGCCAGCTCACCAAGTCGGGTGACAGGGACTGAAGCTTTCTTT
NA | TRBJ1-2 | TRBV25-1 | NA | CASSGTARYGYTF | TGTGCCAGCAGTGGGACAGCGCGCTATGGCTACACCTTC
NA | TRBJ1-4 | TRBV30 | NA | CAWSNRVDEKLFF | TGTGCCTGGAGCAACAGGGTTGACGAAAAACTGTTTTTT
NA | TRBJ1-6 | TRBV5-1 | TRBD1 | CASSGGQAPDSPLHF | TGCGCCAGCAGCGGGGGACAGGCCCCCGATTCACCCCTCCACTTT
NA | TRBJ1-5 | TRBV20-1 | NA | CSAMDGGANSNQPQHF | TGCAGTGCAATGGACGGTGGGGCAAATAGCAATCAGCCCCAGCATTTT
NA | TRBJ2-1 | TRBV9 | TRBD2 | CASSAVAGGPNEQFF | TGTGCCAGCAGCGCAGTAGCGGGGGGGCCCAATGAGCAGTTCTTC
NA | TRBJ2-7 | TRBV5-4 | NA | CASSLEAGAYEQYF | TGTGCCAGCAGCTTGGAGGCAGGGGCCTACGAGCAGTACTTC
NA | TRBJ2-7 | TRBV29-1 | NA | CSVEGTGTYEQYF | TGCAGCGTTGAAGGGACGGGCACCTACGAGCAGTACTTC
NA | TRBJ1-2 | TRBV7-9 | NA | CASSELSGNYGYTF | TGTGCCAGCAGCGAGCTTTCAGGGAACTATGGCTACACCTTC
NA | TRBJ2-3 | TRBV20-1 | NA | CSARRENTDTQYF | TGCAGTGCCCGACGGGAGAACACAGATACGCAGTATTTT
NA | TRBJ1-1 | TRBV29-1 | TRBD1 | CSVEPDRGNTEAFF | TGCAGCGTTGAACCTGACAGGGGTAACACTGAAGCTTTCTTT
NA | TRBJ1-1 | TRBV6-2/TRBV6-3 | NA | CASSYGTSSEAFF | TGTGCCAGCAGTTACGGCACGAGCTCTGAAGCTTTCTTT
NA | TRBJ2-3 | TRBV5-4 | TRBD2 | CASSSSVAIGRATDTQYF | TGTGCCAGCAGCTCGTCGGTAGCAATCGGGAGGGCCACAGATACGCAGTATTTT
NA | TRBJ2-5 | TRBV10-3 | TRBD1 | CAIGPDRGQRETQYF | TGTGCCATCGGGCCAGACAGGGGGCAAAGGGAGACCCAGTACTTC
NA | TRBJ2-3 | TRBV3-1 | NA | CASSHRTDTQYF | TGTGCCAGCAGCCATCGCACAGATACGCAGTATTTT
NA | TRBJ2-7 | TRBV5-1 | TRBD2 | CASSRLAGGTSYEQYF | TGCGCCAGCAGCCGACTAGCGGGGGGGACTTCCTACGAGCAGTACTTC
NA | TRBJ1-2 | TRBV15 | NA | CATSIDKNYGYTF | TGTGCCACCAGCATTGACAAAAACTATGGCTACACCTTC
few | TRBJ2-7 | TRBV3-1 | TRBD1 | CASSKGTGGEQYF | TGTGCCAGCAGCAAGGGGACAGGCGGGGAGCAGTACTTC
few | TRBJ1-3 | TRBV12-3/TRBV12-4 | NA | CASSFWGSGNTIYF | TGTGCCAGCAGTTTTTGGGGCTCTGGAAACACCATATATTTT
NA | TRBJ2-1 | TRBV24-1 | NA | CATSGQLWGSYNEQFF | TGTGCCACCAGTGGTCAATTGTGGGGCTCCTACAATGAGCAGTTCTTC
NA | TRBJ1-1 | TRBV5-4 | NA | CASSYDIGGNAEAFF | TGTGCCAGCAGTTACGACATAGGGGGTAATGCTGAAGCTTTCTTT
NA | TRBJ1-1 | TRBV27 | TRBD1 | CASRDRVFAFF | TGTGCCAGCAGAGACAGGGTTTTTGCTTTCTTT
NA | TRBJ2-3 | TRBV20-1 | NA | CSAALQGSDTQYF | TGCAGTGCTGCCCTTCAGGGGTCAGATACGCAGTATTTT
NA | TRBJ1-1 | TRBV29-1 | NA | CSPQTVTEAFF | TGCAGCCCCCAGACGGTCACTGAAGCTTTCTTT
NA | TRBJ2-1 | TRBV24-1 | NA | CATSDPWGGSYNEQFF | TGTGCCACCAGTGACCCGTGGGGCGGTAGCTACAATGAGCAGTTCTTC
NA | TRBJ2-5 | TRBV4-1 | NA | CASSQDPGRYQETQYF | TGCGCCAGCAGCCAAGATCCGGGCAGATACCAAGAGACCCAGTACTTC
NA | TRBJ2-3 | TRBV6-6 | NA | CASSYTPGGTDTQYF | TGTGCCAGCAGTTACACTCCGGGGGGCACAGATACGCAGTATTTT
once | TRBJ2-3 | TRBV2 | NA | CASRGTRTSTDTQYF | TGTGCCAGCAGGGGGACGAGGACTAGCACAGATACGCAGTATTTT
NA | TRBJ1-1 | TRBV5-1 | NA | CASSLYAGINTEAFF | TGCGCCAGCAGCTTGTATGCGGGGATCAACACTGAAGCTTTCTTT
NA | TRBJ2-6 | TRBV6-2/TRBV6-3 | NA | CASSSARANVLTF | TGTGCCAGCAGTTCGGCAAGGGCCAACGTCCTGACTTTC
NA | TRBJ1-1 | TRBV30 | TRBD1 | CAWSLQGAVTEAFF | TGTGCCTGGAGTTTACAGGGGGCAGTCACTGAAGCTTTCTTT
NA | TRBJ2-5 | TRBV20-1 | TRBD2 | CSAEGLANQETQYF | TGCAGTGCTGAGGGACTAGCGAACCAAGAGACCCAGTACTTC
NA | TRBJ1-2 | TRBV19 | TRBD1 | CASRWTGHLVGYTF | TGTGCCAGTAGGTGGACAGGGCATTTGGTTGGCTACACCTTC
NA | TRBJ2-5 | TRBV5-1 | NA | CASRFGSPQETQYF | TGCGCCAGCAGATTCGGTAGCCCCCAAGAGACCCAGTACTTC
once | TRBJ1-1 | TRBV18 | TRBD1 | CASSPADRGAFF | TGTGCCAGCTCACCAGCGGACAGGGGAGCTTTCTTT
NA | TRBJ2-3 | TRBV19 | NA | CASSSPGGPGADTQYF | TGTGCCAGTAGTAGCCCTGGGGGCCCCGGGGCAGATACGCAGTATTTT
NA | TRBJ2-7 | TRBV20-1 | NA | CSARGRGYYEQYF | TGCAGTGCTAGGGGACGGGGATACTACGAGCAGTACTTC